Reported below is one T cell receptor (beta chain). The antigen is undetermined. This sample was included in a study of cytomegalovirus exposure and HLA in healthy donors. Unmatched junction bases numbered 3, after V lost 6 bases and J lost 7 bases. The CDR3 runs 12 residues. Germline V lookup: CDR1 MNHEY, CDR2 SVGAGI. Study results and caveats: Cytomegalovirus status, reportedly, was diagnosed with high specificity and sensitivity by the classifier.

In the PCR, 60 Vbeta and 13 Jbeta primers were used. Per the authors' pipeline: It was a later analysis that counted 79 million or so unique TCR beta chains, of which about 10 million were shared. The repertoire was sequenced with immunoSEQ multiplex PCR; TCRdb's copy has only in-frame clones and lacks some. V and J calls and clone size come straight from that table; D and trimming were deduced from the DNA. In the table there are approximately 170,000 clones, 60% to 85% of which are singletons. The chain couples TRBV6-5 to TRBJ1-2; TRBD1 aligns across 9 bases. The clonotype comes from a male donor in good health and CMV-seropositive. The sample consisted of PBMCs. This CDR3 reads CASSWDRVGYTF. In nucleotides, the CDR3 is TGTGCCAGCAGCTGGGACAGGGTTGGCTACACCTTC.